This TCR beta chain derives from a study of blood T cell repertoires in COVID-19. The CDR3 consists of 14 residues. J gave up 3 bases and V 4 bases, and 4 bases lay outside the gene matches. CDR1 and CDR2 (germline): LGHDT, YNNKEL (reference sequence). Original processing notes: The assay estimated nucleated cells by amplifying reference gene primers. The assay was immunoSEQ multiplex PCR, and TCRdb's table has in-frame clones only and misses some. For V, J and clone size, that table is used; D and trimming come from the DNA. The repertoire consists of 200,000 or so clones, with less than 90% occurring once and the leading ten covering less than 2%.

The source material was peripheral blood. The receptor comes from an older man with acute or convalescent COVID-19. This chain links TRBV3-1 (or the pseudogene TRBV3-2) with TRBJ1-2, with 8 bases lining up with TRBD1. This chain's CDR3 is CASSPGTGDYGYTF. The DNA for the CDR3 is TGTGCCAGCAGCCCCGGGACAGGAGACTATGGCTACACCTTC.